A selection of T cell receptor beta chains follows, all from one sample in a study of blood T cell repertoires in COVID-19. The table came from immunoSEQ multiplex PCR; TCRdb's copy has only in-frame clones and leaves some out. The sample carries approximately 260,000 clones, around 91% recorded once. Specimen: peripheral blood. These receptor sequences come from a woman in her fifties or sixties with COVID-19, enrolled during active disease. The CDR3 runs from the conserved cysteine through the conserved F or W. The order of the fields is V gene, D gene, clone size, J gene, CDR3 DNA, CDR3 protein. D genes are given only for firm matches. Some rows mark clone size as missing; the rest say once, few, many or name a class of expanded clone.

v_gene: TRBV5-1; d_gene: NA; abundance: NA; j_gene: TRBJ1-5; CDR3nt: TGCGCCAGCAGCTTCGGCGCGGGCCAGCCCCAGCATTTT; CDR3aa: CASSFGAGQPQHF
v_gene: TRBV9; d_gene: NA; abundance: NA; j_gene: TRBJ1-1; CDR3nt: TGTGCCAGCAGCGTAGGCGCGGGGGTTCGCACTGAAGCTTTCTTT; CDR3aa: CASSVGAGVRTEAFF
v_gene: TRBV7-3; d_gene: NA; abundance: NA; j_gene: TRBJ2-2; CDR3nt: TGTGCCAGCAGCTTGGGACATAACACCGGGGAGCTGTTTTTT; CDR3aa: CASSLGHNTGELFF
v_gene: TRBV27; d_gene: NA; abundance: NA; j_gene: TRBJ1-1; CDR3nt: TGTGCCAGCAGCCGCGGGCCTGAAGCTTTCTTT; CDR3aa: CASSRGPEAFF
v_gene: TRBV4-3; d_gene: NA; abundance: NA; j_gene: TRBJ2-3; CDR3nt: TGCGCCAGCAGCCCCCGAGGTAAGTCCCGAGTCAGCACAGATACGCAGTATTTT; CDR3aa: CASSPRGKSRVSTDTQYF
v_gene: TRBV6-5; d_gene: TRBD1; abundance: NA; j_gene: TRBJ2-7; CDR3nt: TGTGCCAGCAGTCCCGACAGGGCTAGCTCCTACGAGCAGTACTTC; CDR3aa: CASSPDRASSYEQYF
v_gene: TRBV18; d_gene: NA; abundance: NA; j_gene: TRBJ1-1; CDR3nt: TGTGCCAGCTCACTAACCCAGGGGAACACTGAAGCTTTCTTT; CDR3aa: CASSLTQGNTEAFF
v_gene: TRBV6-1; d_gene: NA; abundance: NA; j_gene: TRBJ1-5; CDR3nt: TGTGCCAGCAGTGAATACCTAAGGCAGGGGCCCAACAATCAGCCCCAGCATTTT; CDR3aa: CASSEYLRQGPNNQPQHF
v_gene: TRBV6-5; d_gene: NA; abundance: NA; j_gene: TRBJ1-5; CDR3nt: TGTGCCAGCAGGGGCTATAGCAATCAGCCCCAGCATTTT; CDR3aa: CASRGYSNQPQHF
v_gene: TRBV19; d_gene: NA; abundance: NA; j_gene: TRBJ1-3; CDR3nt: TGTGCCAGCAGAACAGGGTTCGGAAACACCATATATTTT; CDR3aa: CASRTGFGNTIYF
v_gene: TRBV9; d_gene: NA; abundance: NA; j_gene: TRBJ1-6; CDR3nt: TGTGCCAGCAGCCGAGGAACCGAGAGCTCCTATAATTCACCCCTCCACTTT; CDR3aa: CASSRGTESSYNSPLHF
v_gene: TRBV19; d_gene: NA; abundance: NA; j_gene: TRBJ1-4; CDR3nt: TGTGCCAGCACATTTGCAACTAATGAAAAACTGTTTTTT; CDR3aa: CASTFATNEKLFF
v_gene: TRBV9; d_gene: NA; abundance: NA; j_gene: TRBJ2-7; CDR3nt: TGTGCCAGCAGCGTTACAACGGGATCCGAGCAGTACTTC; CDR3aa: CASSVTTGSEQYF
v_gene: TRBV19; d_gene: TRBD1; abundance: NA; j_gene: TRBJ1-6; CDR3nt: TGTGCCGTGTCTGGACAGGGGAGTCCACCCCTCCACTTT; CDR3aa: CAVSGQGSPPLHF
v_gene: TRBV3-1/TRBV3-2; d_gene: NA; abundance: once; j_gene: TRBJ2-1; CDR3nt: TGTGCCAGCAGCCAAGATACGGGTGCGGTAAATGAGCAGTTCTTC; CDR3aa: CASSQDTGAVNEQFF
v_gene: TRBV4-3; d_gene: NA; abundance: NA; j_gene: TRBJ2-2; CDR3nt: TGCGCCAGCAGCCAAGATCTCGGAGGGAACACCGGGGAGCTGTTTTTT; CDR3aa: CASSQDLGGNTGELFF
v_gene: TRBV7-2; d_gene: TRBD1; abundance: NA; j_gene: TRBJ1-2; CDR3nt: TGTGCCAGCAGCTTAGGACAGGGGGGTGGCTACACCTTC; CDR3aa: CASSLGQGGGYTF
v_gene: TRBV7-3; d_gene: NA; abundance: NA; j_gene: TRBJ2-1; CDR3nt: TGTGCCAGCAGCTTAGGGACCATGCGGGGCCGAGGGGAGCAGTTCTTC; CDR3aa: CASSLGTMRGRGEQFF
v_gene: TRBV6-2/TRBV6-3; d_gene: TRBD2; abundance: once; j_gene: TRBJ2-1; CDR3nt: TGTGCCAGCAGCCCGTCGGGACTAGCGGGGGGGAGTAAGAAGAATGAGCAGTTCTTC; CDR3aa: CASSPSGLAGGSKKNEQFF
v_gene: TRBV4-2; d_gene: NA; abundance: NA; j_gene: TRBJ1-4; CDR3nt: TGTGCCAGCAGCCAAGCAGGCCAGGGCACTAATGAAAAACTGTTTTTT; CDR3aa: CASSQAGQGTNEKLFF
v_gene: TRBV25-1; d_gene: NA; abundance: NA; j_gene: TRBJ2-3; CDR3nt: TGTGCCAGCAGTGAAATGGGGCGGGGGCAGACAGATACGCAGTATTTT; CDR3aa: CASSEMGRGQTDTQYF
v_gene: TRBV19; d_gene: TRBD1; abundance: NA; j_gene: TRBJ1-3; CDR3nt: TGTGCCAGTAGGCCGGACAGGGCTATCGGAAACACCATATATTTT; CDR3aa: CASRPDRAIGNTIYF
v_gene: TRBV19; d_gene: TRBD1; abundance: NA; j_gene: TRBJ2-2; CDR3nt: TGTGCCAGTAGCGGGACAGGGGTCCTCACCGGGGAGCTGTTTTTT; CDR3aa: CASSGTGVLTGELFF
v_gene: TRBV5-1; d_gene: NA; abundance: NA; j_gene: TRBJ2-5; CDR3nt: TGCGCCAGCAGCTTGTCACAAAAAGAGACCCAGTACTTC; CDR3aa: CASSLSQKETQYF
v_gene: TRBV18; d_gene: TRBD2; abundance: NA; j_gene: TRBJ2-1; CDR3nt: TGTGCCAGCTCACCTAGCGGGGGAAGGTACAATGAGCAGTTCTTC; CDR3aa: CASSPSGGRYNEQFF
v_gene: TRBV7-7; d_gene: TRBD2; abundance: NA; j_gene: TRBJ2-1; CDR3nt: TGTGCTAGCAGCCCCAGGGGTAGCGGGGGGGCCTCCCGGAATGAGCAGTTCTTC; CDR3aa: CASSPRGSGGASRNEQFF
v_gene: TRBV15; d_gene: NA; abundance: once; j_gene: TRBJ1-4; CDR3nt: TGTGCCACCAGTAGGACAGCAACTAATGAAAAACTGTTTTTT; CDR3aa: CATSRTATNEKLFF
v_gene: TRBV7-8; d_gene: NA; abundance: NA; j_gene: TRBJ1-1; CDR3nt: TGTGCCAGCACCTCAATACAGGGAGTCACTGAAGCTTTCTTT; CDR3aa: CASTSIQGVTEAFF
v_gene: TRBV7-3; d_gene: TRBD1; abundance: NA; j_gene: TRBJ2-1; CDR3nt: TGTGCCAGCAGCCCGACAGGGGGGGGTGGCTCCTACAATGAGCAGTTCTTC; CDR3aa: CASSPTGGGGSYNEQFF
v_gene: TRBV19; d_gene: TRBD1; abundance: NA; j_gene: TRBJ1-2; CDR3nt: TGTGCCAGTAGTATACCGGGACAGGGGACCTATGGCTACACCTTC; CDR3aa: CASSIPGQGTYGYTF
v_gene: TRBV19; d_gene: NA; abundance: NA; j_gene: TRBJ1-2; CDR3nt: TGTGCCGGCGGGACTAACTATGGCTACACCTTC; CDR3aa: CAGGTNYGYTF
v_gene: TRBV18; d_gene: NA; abundance: NA; j_gene: TRBJ1-4; CDR3nt: TGTGCCAGCTCACCAGGACAAAATAATGAAAAACTGTTTTTT; CDR3aa: CASSPGQNNEKLFF
v_gene: TRBV4-1; d_gene: NA; abundance: NA; j_gene: TRBJ1-1; CDR3nt: TGCGCCAGCAGCCAAGAATGGCTCGGGGGGGCTACTGAAGCTTTCTTT; CDR3aa: CASSQEWLGGATEAFF
v_gene: TRBV19; d_gene: NA; abundance: NA; j_gene: TRBJ1-1; CDR3nt: TGTGCCAGTACCCTTACGAGGGCAGGGGAGGCTTTCTTT; CDR3aa: CASTLTRAGEAFF
v_gene: TRBV19; d_gene: NA; abundance: once; j_gene: TRBJ1-2; CDR3nt: TGTGCCAGTAGTATACCGGGGGGGCGCGGAGGCTACACCTTC; CDR3aa: CASSIPGGRGGYTF
v_gene: TRBV14; d_gene: TRBD2; abundance: once; j_gene: TRBJ2-7; CDR3nt: TGTGCCAGCAGCCGGACTAGCGGGAGCTCCTACGAGCAGTACTTC; CDR3aa: CASSRTSGSSYEQYF
v_gene: TRBV4-2; d_gene: NA; abundance: NA; j_gene: TRBJ2-3; CDR3nt: TGTGCCAGCAGCCAAGGAGGGGGACAACCAGATACGCAGTATTTT; CDR3aa: CASSQGGGQPDTQYF
v_gene: TRBV23-1; d_gene: TRBD2; abundance: NA; j_gene: TRBJ2-7; CDR3nt: TGCGCCAGCAGTCAACTAGCGGGGGGGATGTGCTACGAGCAGTACTTC; CDR3aa: CASSQLAGGMCYEQYF
v_gene: TRBV4-1; d_gene: TRBD2; abundance: NA; j_gene: TRBJ2-2; CDR3nt: TGCGCCAGCAGCCAAGCTCTTTTTAGCGGGGGGAACACCGGGGAGCTGTTTTTT; CDR3aa: CASSQALFSGGNTGELFF
v_gene: TRBV5-8; d_gene: NA; abundance: NA; j_gene: TRBJ1-5; CDR3nt: TGTGCCAGCAGCCACCGCGTTGGCAATCAGCCCCAGCATTTT; CDR3aa: CASSHRVGNQPQHF
v_gene: TRBV6-2/TRBV6-3; d_gene: TRBD2; abundance: NA; j_gene: TRBJ2-1; CDR3nt: TGTGCCAGCAGGCCTAGCGGGGGCACCAATGAGCAGTTCTTC; CDR3aa: CASRPSGGTNEQFF
v_gene: TRBV4-3; d_gene: NA; abundance: NA; j_gene: TRBJ2-3; CDR3nt: TGCGCCAGCAGCCAAGAATCGGGGATGAGCACAGATACGCAGTATTTT; CDR3aa: CASSQESGMSTDTQYF
v_gene: TRBV7-9; d_gene: NA; abundance: NA; j_gene: TRBJ1-3; CDR3nt: TGTGCCAGCAGCTTAGTTGAAGGGGAAGCCGGAAACACCATATATTTT; CDR3aa: CASSLVEGEAGNTIYF
v_gene: TRBV6-9; d_gene: TRBD1; abundance: NA; j_gene: TRBJ2-5; CDR3nt: TGTGCCAGCAGTTATGATATCAGGACAGGGTTTTATGAGACCCAGTACTTC; CDR3aa: CASSYDIRTGFYETQYF
v_gene: TRBV21-1; d_gene: NA; abundance: few; j_gene: TRBJ1-2; CDR3nt: TGTGCCAGCAGCCCTCCCCAGGTGTCTCCGGGGGGCTTTGGTTATGGCTACACCTTC; CDR3aa: CASSPPQVSPGGFGYGYTF
v_gene: TRBV5-4; d_gene: NA; abundance: NA; j_gene: TRBJ1-1; CDR3nt: TGTGCCAGCAGCTTGGAACAGGGGAACACTGAAGCTTTCTTT; CDR3aa: CASSLEQGNTEAFF
v_gene: TRBV7-2; d_gene: NA; abundance: NA; j_gene: TRBJ1-5; CDR3nt: TGTGCCAGCAGCTTAGCGGGAGGGAATCAGCCCCAGCATTTT; CDR3aa: CASSLAGGNQPQHF
v_gene: TRBV4-2; d_gene: TRBD1; abundance: once; j_gene: TRBJ1-2; CDR3nt: TGTGCCAGCAGCCAAGGAACGGGACAGGGGACCTATGGCTACACCTTC; CDR3aa: CASSQGTGQGTYGYTF
v_gene: TRBV6-5; d_gene: TRBD1; abundance: once; j_gene: TRBJ2-7; CDR3nt: TGTGCCAGCAGTTACTCTATCTTGGACAGGGCTTACGAGCAGTACTTC; CDR3aa: CASSYSILDRAYEQYF
v_gene: TRBV4-1; d_gene: TRBD1; abundance: NA; j_gene: TRBJ1-1; CDR3nt: TGCGCCAGCAGCGACCCTCTCCGGGACAGGGGGCGCGACACTGAAGCTTTCTTT; CDR3aa: CASSDPLRDRGRDTEAFF
v_gene: TRBV5-8; d_gene: NA; abundance: NA; j_gene: TRBJ1-3; CDR3nt: TGTGCCAGCAGCTTGGGGTCAGGCTTCCGAAACACCATATATTTT; CDR3aa: CASSLGSGFRNTIYF
v_gene: TRBV5-1; d_gene: TRBD2; abundance: NA; j_gene: TRBJ2-3; CDR3nt: TGCGCCAGCAGCCTCGGGACTACTAGCACAGATACGCAGTATTTT; CDR3aa: CASSLGTTSTDTQYF